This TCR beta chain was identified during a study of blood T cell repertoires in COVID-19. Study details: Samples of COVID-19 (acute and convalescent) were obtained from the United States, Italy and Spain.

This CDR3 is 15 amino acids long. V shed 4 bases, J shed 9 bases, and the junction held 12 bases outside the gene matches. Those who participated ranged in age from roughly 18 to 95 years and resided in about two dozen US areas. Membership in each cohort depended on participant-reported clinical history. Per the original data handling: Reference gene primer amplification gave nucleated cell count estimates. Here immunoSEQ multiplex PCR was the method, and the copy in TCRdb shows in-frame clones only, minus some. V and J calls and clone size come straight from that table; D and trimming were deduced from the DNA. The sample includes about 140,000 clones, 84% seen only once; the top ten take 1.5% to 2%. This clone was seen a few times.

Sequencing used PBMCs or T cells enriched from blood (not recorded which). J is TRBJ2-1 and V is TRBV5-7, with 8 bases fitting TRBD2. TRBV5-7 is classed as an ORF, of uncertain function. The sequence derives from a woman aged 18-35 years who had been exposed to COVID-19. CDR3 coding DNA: TGTGCCAGCAGCGTGGGACTAGTTAGTTTCGGTGAGCAGTTCTTC. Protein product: CASSVGLVSFGEQFF.